This TCR beta chain came from a study of cytomegalovirus exposure and HLA in healthy donors. Study at large: Membership in the Caucasian-associated ancestry cluster was found for 75% to 90% of approximately 400 genotyped donors.

Trimming removed 5 bases at V and 5 bases at J, with 18 bases between. CDR1 and CDR2 (germline): SGHVS, FQNEAQ. This CDR3 is 15 amino acids long. Study results and limitations: Other equally common chains were less clonally expanded than HLA-associated TCR beta chains, a later analysis showed. In a later analysis, a genetic analysis reported fewer productive-TCR N-insertions in an Asian-associated ancestry cluster than the cohort average.

With respect to this clone: Its cognate antigen is unknown.

Primers included in the PCR were 60 Vbeta and 13 Jbeta primers. Clones were sequenced by immunoSEQ multiplex PCR, and TCRdb holds only the in-frame ones, with some missing. The table lists some 150,000 clones, around nine tenths of them singletons. The origin of this receptor is a woman in her twenties or thirties in good health and CMV-seronegative. Sequencing was done on a sample of PBMCs. The chain is built from TRBV7-8 and TRBJ2-5; a possible D gene is TRBD1 (6 bases). The CDR3 region has the DNA TGTGCCAGCAGCAGACACAGGGTGGGTCGGGAGACCCAGTACTTC. This sequence encodes CASSRHRVGRETQYF. The variable domain in full, completed from reference TRBV7-8 and TRBJ2-5, reads GAGVSQSPRYKVAKRGQDVALRCDPISGHVSLFWYQQALGQGPEFLTYFQNEAQLDKSGLPSDRFFAERPEGSVSTLKIQRTQQEDSAVYLCASSRHRVGRETQYFGPGTRLLVL.